This T cell receptor (beta chain) was recorded in a study of blood T cells in healthy people across ages. Then a second PCR, running about 7 to 11 cycles, was carried out with a sample-barcoded 5' primer and a J-beta primer mix. TCRdb reprocessed the 5' RACE reads via MiXCR and lists one record per CDR3 protein. This table holds roughly 1,500,000 distinct CDR3 sequences, roughly 32% found once. Healthy Russian Caucasian donors spanned ages roughly 6 to 90 years. This clonotype was seen just once. This CDR3 contains 18 residues. J is TRBJ2-7 and V is TRBV21-1; the table's D call TRBD2 went unverified against the DNA. TRBV21-1 is shown as a pseudogene. The receptor was isolated from a woman under 40 in good health. Sequencing was done on a sample of blood. CDR3 residues: CASSYTGAGGPYSSEQYF. Written as DNA, the CDR3 is TGTGCCAGCAGCTACACGGGCGCGGGGGGACCCTATTCCTCCGAGCAGTACTTC.